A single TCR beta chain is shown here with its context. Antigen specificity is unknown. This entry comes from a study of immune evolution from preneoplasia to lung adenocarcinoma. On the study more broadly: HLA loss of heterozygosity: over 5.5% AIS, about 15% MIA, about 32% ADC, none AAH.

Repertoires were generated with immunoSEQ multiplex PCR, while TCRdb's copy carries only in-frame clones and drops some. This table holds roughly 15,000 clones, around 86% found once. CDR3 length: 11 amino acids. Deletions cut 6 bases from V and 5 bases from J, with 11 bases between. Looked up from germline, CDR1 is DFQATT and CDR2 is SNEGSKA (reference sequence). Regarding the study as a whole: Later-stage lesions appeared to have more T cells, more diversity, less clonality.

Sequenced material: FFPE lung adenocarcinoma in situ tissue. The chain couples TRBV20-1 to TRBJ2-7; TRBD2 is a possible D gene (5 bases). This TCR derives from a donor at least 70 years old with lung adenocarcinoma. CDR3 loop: CSATRGNEQYF. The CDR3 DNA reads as TGCAGTGCAACCCGGGGAAACGAGCAGTACTTC.